The present T cell receptor (beta chain) was sequenced within a study of T cell repertoires in cytomegalovirus infection. Study context: Shared public TCR beta signatures pointed to both CMV infection and a matching HLA type. Study-wide results and limits: Dominating the ex vivo response were HLA-C-restricted CMV-specific TCR beta clonotypes. There were carriers of CMV plus the relevant HLA, and cumulative public TCR beta family frequency identified them.

The length of the CDR3 is 12 residues. Trimming cost V 5 bases and J 5 bases, with 9 bases left between them. CDR1 and CDR2 (germline): SGHTA, FQGNSA. Via MiXCR, TCRdb re-called the reads, giving one row per CDR3 protein. The sample lists 150,000 to 200,000 distinct CDR3 sequences; roughly a fifth were seen once. This clonotype was picked up many times. The antigen is not known. The sample comprised PBMCs. The chain has TRBV7-2 and TRBJ2-5; TRBD2 is a possible D gene (5 bases). This TCR was sampled from a human donor in good health (CMV status not recorded). Some clones in this sample may be carry-over from other donors' samples. The CDR3 here is CASSPPGETQYF. In nucleotides, the CDR3 is TGTGCCAGCAGCCCCCCGGGGGAGACCCAGTACTTC.